A selection of T cell receptor beta chains follows, all from one sample in a study of blood T cell repertoires in COVID-19. Method: immunoSEQ multiplex PCR; TCRdb's copy keeps in-frame clones and lacks some. The sample includes around 64,000 clones, around four fifths of them seen just once. The sample consisted of peripheral blood. The receptors originated from a human donor in a cohort sampled during active COVID-19. Each CDR3 is given with its conserved first and last residue. A D gene is named only where the DNA matches it firmly. Clone size appears in some rows only: once, few, many, or a class for an expanded clone.

j_call clone_size v_call d_call cdr3_nt cdr3_aa
TRBJ2-7 . TRBV6-7 . TGTGCCAGCAGTTACCTCGGTAATCCCCTCGGCGAGCAGTACTTC CASSYLGNPLGEQYF
TRBJ2-3 . TRBV3-1/TRBV3-2 . TGTGCCAGCAGCCAAGCCTTGGCCGGCACAGATACGCAGTATTTT CASSQALAGTDTQYF
TRBJ1-3 . TRBV6-5 . TGTGCCAGCAGCCCCGCCGCGGGGGGGGTTACCATATATTTT CASSPAAGGVTIYF
TRBJ2-3 . TRBV10-1 . TGCGCCAGCAAAGACGGTGGGCCTAGCCCAGATACGCAGTATTTT CASKDGGPSPDTQYF
TRBJ1-3 . TRBV23-1 . TGCGCCACCCCGGGGGAGGGAAACACCATATATTTT CATPGEGNTIYF
TRBJ1-3 . TRBV5-1 . TGCGCCAGCAGCTCGGGGAAACCTGGAAACACCATATATTTT CASSSGKPGNTIYF
TRBJ1-2 many TRBV7-2 TRBD1 TGTGCCAGCACCCGACAGGGGATCGCCTATGGCTACACCTTC CASTRQGIAYGYTF
TRBJ2-2 . TRBV6-1 . TGTGCCAGCAGTGAGTACCAGGGGAGGGAGCTGTTTTTT CASSEYQGRELFF
TRBJ2-2 . TRBV28 . TGTGCCAGTGTATCAGGGTCCACCGGGGAGCTGTTTTTT CASVSGSTGELFF
TRBJ2-7 few TRBV7-2 TRBD2 TGTGCCAGCAGCACTTTAGCGGGGCGTTCCTACGAGCAGTACTTC CASSTLAGRSYEQYF
TRBJ2-1 . TRBV20-1 . TGCAGTGCTTCACCGGAGGGTGAGCAGTTCTTC CSASPEGEQFF
TRBJ2-5 . TRBV7-2 TRBD2 TGTGCCAGCAGTATAGCGGGGGGGATCCAAGAGACCCAGTACTTC CASSIAGGIQETQYF
TRBJ2-5 . TRBV11-2 TRBD2 TGTGCCAGCAGCTTAGGAGTCGGCGGGGGGGCCCGGGAGACCCAGTACTTC CASSLGVGGGARETQYF
TRBJ1-2 . TRBV5-1 TRBD1 TGCGCCAGCAGCACAGACAGGGGAGGCTACACCTTC CASSTDRGGYTF
TRBJ1-6 . TRBV3-1/TRBV3-2 TRBD1 TGTGCCAGCAGCCTCGGGACAGGGGGAAGACCCCTCCACTTT CASSLGTGGRPLHF
TRBJ2-1 . TRBV3-1/TRBV3-2 TRBD2 TGTGCCAGCAACTCGGGGGGGACCTACAATGAGCAGTTCTTC CASNSGGTYNEQFF
TRBJ1-6 . TRBV18 . TGTGCCAGCTCACCCTCACAGGGTCCAGCTTCACCCCTCCACTTT CASSPSQGPASPLHF
TRBJ1-2 once TRBV24-1 TRBD1 TGTGCCACCAGTGACTCGACAGGGGCTAACTATGGCTACACCTTC CATSDSTGANYGYTF
TRBJ1-2 . TRBV7-9 . TGTGCCAGCAGCAGGGCTTATGGGCGCCTTAACTATGGCTACACCTTC CASSRAYGRLNYGYTF
TRBJ2-3 . TRBV19 TRBD2 TGTGCCAGCAAGTTAGCGGGGGGAGGCACAGATACGCAGTATTTT CASKLAGGGTDTQYF
TRBJ2-6 . TRBV7-9 TRBD1 TGTGCCAGCAGCCCAAAGGGACAGTCCGACTCTGGGGCCAACGTCCTGACTTTC CASSPKGQSDSGANVLTF
TRBJ1-5 . TRBV7-6 TRBD1 TGTGCCAGCAGCTTAGCCGGGACAGGGGGCTCGTCCAGGCAGCCCCAGCATTTT CASSLAGTGGSSRQPQHF
TRBJ1-2 . TRBV6-5 . TGTGCCAGCACTGCAGGGTGGGCTAACTATGGCTACACCTTC CASTAGWANYGYTF
TRBJ1-2 . TRBV2 . TGTGCCAGCAGTCGGGGTTCTCATGGCTACACCTTC CASSRGSHGYTF
TRBJ1-1 . TRBV25-1 . TGTGCCAGCAGGAATAAACAGGCCCCCAACACTGAAGCTTTCTTT CASRNKQAPNTEAFF
TRBJ1-4 . TRBV18 TRBD1 TGTGCCAGCTCACCTCGGACAGGAAATGAAAAACTGTTTTTT CASSPRTGNEKLFF
TRBJ1-5 . TRBV19 TRBD1 TGTGCCAGCGAGACGACTGAAGGACAGGGATCTCAGCCCCAGCATTTT CASETTEGQGSQPQHF
TRBJ2-1 once TRBV19 TRBD1 TGTGCCAGTAATTCCGGGACAGCCAATGAGCAGTTCTTC CASNSGTANEQFF
TRBJ1-3 once TRBV5-1 . TGCGCCAGCAGCTTATCGCAGGGGTCTGGAAACACCATATATTTT CASSLSQGSGNTIYF
TRBJ2-2 . TRBV5-4 . TGTGCCAGCAGCTTGGAGATGGGCATCACCACCGGGGAGCTGTTTTTT CASSLEMGITTGELFF
TRBJ1-5 . TRBV15 TRBD1 TGTGCCACCAGCAGCCGGGACAGGGGTCTTAGCAATCAGCCCCAGCATTTT CATSSRDRGLSNQPQHF
TRBJ2-3 . TRBV2 TRBD2 TGTGCCAGCAGTGAACTTCTTGCGGGGGGCGCAGATACGCAGTATTTT CASSELLAGGADTQYF
TRBJ2-1 . TRBV9 . TGTGCCAGCAGCGTAGCACTAGTAGTCCACAATGAGCAGTTCTTC CASSVALVVHNEQFF
TRBJ1-4 . TRBV18 . TGTGCCAGCTCACCTTTTACAGGGTCTAATGAAAAACTGTTTTTT CASSPFTGSNEKLFF
TRBJ1-3 . TRBV5-1 . TGCGCCAGCAGCTTGACACCTGGAAACACCATATATTTT CASSLTPGNTIYF
TRBJ2-1 . TRBV20-1 TRBD2 TGCAGTGCTAGTCGTCAGACTAGCGGGGGGTGGGTCAATGAGCAGTTCTTC CSASRQTSGGWVNEQFF
TRBJ1-5 . TRBV7-8 . TGTGCCAGCAGCCACCCACCAGGGTCGGAGAATCAGCCCCAGCATTTT CASSHPPGSENQPQHF
TRBJ2-3 once TRBV5-6 TRBD2 TGTGCCAGCAGCAGAGGACTAGCGGGGATCACAGATACGCAGTATTTT CASSRGLAGITDTQYF
TRBJ2-1 . TRBV11-3 TRBD2 TGTGCCAGCAGCTTAGAAGCGGGGTTTCAGTTCTTC CASSLEAGFQFF